A single sample is the source of the 12 T cell receptor beta chains below, sequenced in a study of human T cells and chemical hapten exposure. TCRdb fed the RACE reads into MiXCR, producing one record per CDR3 protein. The sample carries around 120,000 distinct CDR3 sequences, approximately 15% recorded once. The time point: pre-sensitization, week 0. Stated treatment: therapeutic diphenylcyclopropenone sensitization with weekly scalp DPC. The source was whole blood, collected in connection with sensitization to the hapten diphenylcyclopropenone (DPC). The receptor source for this set is a woman under 30 with alopecia areata. Some clones in this sample may be carry-over from other donors' samples.

The chain has TRBV29-1 and TRBJ1-1; the match to TRBD1 covers 8 bases. The CDR3 covers 12 residues. From germline, CDR1 is SQVTM and CDR2 ANQGSEA. J lost 2 bases, V lost 6 bases, and 2 bases had no gene match. The CDR3: CSVDRENTEAFF. The CDR3 DNA reads as TGCAGCGTGGACAGGGAAAACACTGAAGCTTTCTTT.

V usage is TRBV5-1 and J usage is TRBJ1-1; D is possibly TRBD1 (6 bases). V was pared by 0 bases and J by 4 bases, with 22 bases between. This CDR3 is built from 18 residues. The germline V gene encodes CDR1 SGHRS and CDR2 YFSETQ. Here the CDR3 reads CASSLAGGHLRGSTEAFF. DNA of the CDR3: TGCGCCAGCAGCTTGGCTGGGGGACACCTGAGGGGTTCCACTGAAGCTTTCTTT.

This rearrangement joins TRBV20-1 to TRBJ1-1; no firm D call. Germline V lookup: CDR1 DFQATT, CDR2 SNEGSKA (reference sequence). V was clipped by 1 base and J by 0 bases, with 9 bases between them. The CDR3 spans 14 residues. CDR3 sequence: CSARGLNMNTEAFF. The DNA of the CDR3 is TGCAGTGCTAGAGGGCTTAACATGAACACTGAAGCTTTCTTT.

The chain combines TRBV28 with TRBJ2-1; D uncertain. Germline loops: CDR1 MDHEN, CDR2 SYDVKM. The CDR3 length is 12 residues. Trimming stripped 3 bases from V and 9 bases from J, with 9 bases between. CDR3: CASSFQVREQFF. The CDR3 nucleotides read TGTGCCAGCAGTTTCCAGGTCCGTGAGCAGTTCTTC. The full variable domain, its missing parts supplied by reference TRBV28 and TRBJ2-1, is DVKVTQSSRYLVKRTGEKVFLECVQDMDHENMFWYRQDPGLGLRLIYFSYDVKMKEKGDIPEGYSVSREKKERFSLILESASTNQTSMYLCASSFQVREQFFGPGTRLTVL.

The V gene is TRBV6-5, the J gene TRBJ2-3; D may be TRBD1 or TRBD2 (5 bases each). V gave up 0 bases and J gave up 4 bases, with 14 bases separating them. The length of the CDR3 is 16 residues. Germline V CDR1 and CDR2: MNHEY, SVGAGI. This CDR3 reads CASSYSKVGAPDTQYF. CDR3 sequence (DNA): TGTGCCAGCAGTTACTCGAAAGTCGGGGCTCCAGATACGCAGTATTTT.

The chain carries TRBV29-1 and TRBJ1-2; D uncertain. The CDR3 is 12 amino acids. Germline V gene lookup returns CDR1 SQVTM and CDR2 ANQGSEA. Deletions cut 4 bases from V and 0 bases from J, with 6 bases between. The CDR3 sequence: CSVVKTNYGYTF. The CDR3 nucleotides are TGCAGCGTTGTAAAGACTAACTATGGCTACACCTTC.

This clonotype appeared a few times. V and J are TRBV3-1 and TRBJ2-7; D might be TRBD1 (6 bases). The germline V gene has CDR1 LGHDT and CDR2 YNNKEL (reference sequence). V was trimmed by 4 bases and J by 7 bases, leaving 20 bases between them. This CDR3 has 15 residues. CDR3 coding DNA: TGTGCCAGCAGCCCACGTGCCTCGACAGGCGATGAGCAGTACTTC. This encodes CASSPRASTGDEQYF.

This clonotype was picked up a small number of times. This sequence joins TRBV6-5 and TRBJ2-2; TRBD1 aligns across 9 bases. The CDR3 is 16 residues long. The V and J ends lost 6 bases and 8 bases, in that order; junction bases with no gene match: 13. CDR1 is MNHEY, CDR2 SVGAGI, per germline. The CDR3 here is CASSLQRQGVLGELFF. CDR3 nucleotide sequence: TGTGCCAGCAGCCTACAGCGACAGGGGGTTCTTGGGGAGCTGTTTTTT.

There are a few counts of this clonotype. The genes are TRBV4-1 and TRBJ1-5; D ambiguous. This CDR3 is built from 17 residues. Per the germline V gene, CDR1 is MGHRA and CDR2 is YSYEKL. Trimming removed 0 bases from V and 6 bases from J, with 18 bases in between. The DNA of the CDR3 is TGCGCCAGCAGCCAAGATGACCCTAGATACGGGGTTCAGCCCCAGCATTTT. Residues: CASSQDDPRYGVQPQHF.

The chain employs TRBV3-1 and TRBJ1-6; D is unclear. The CDR3 is made up of 14 amino acids. From germline, CDR1 is LGHDT and CDR2 YNNKEL (reference sequence). V lost 0 bases to trimming and J lost 7 bases, with 7 bases between them. Here the CDR3 DNA reads TGTGCCAGCAGCCAAGAAACAGAGAATTCACCCCTCCACTTT. It yields the protein CASSQETENSPLHF.

The J gene is TRBJ2-1, the V gene TRBV6-2 or TRBV6-3, with a tentative D call TRBD2 (6 bases). The CDR3 covers 17 residues. The germline V and J ends were trimmed by 8 bases and 3 bases, with 23 bases remaining between them. CDR1 is MNHEY and CDR2 is SVGEGT in the germline V gene. DNA of the CDR3: TGTGCCAGCCTAACTCCCGGTTGGGACTCCATCTACAATGAGCAGTTCTTC. Amino acid sequence: CASLTPGWDSIYNEQFF.

In this sample, this clonotype turned up many times. The rearrangement joins TRBV12-3 or TRBV12-4 to TRBJ2-6, with D perhaps matching TRBD1 or TRBD2 (5 bases each). This CDR3 has 14 residues. V dropped 6 bases and J dropped 2 bases, with 8 bases sitting between them. CDR3 nucleotide sequence: TGTGCCAGCAGCCAGGGAGCTGGGGCCAACGTCCTGACTTTC. Its protein is CASSQGAGANVLTF.